The 10 T cell receptor beta chains below were found in one sample sequenced in a study of Graves' ophthalmopathy and Graves' hyperthyroidism. RNA transcripts provided the template for amplifying TCR beta CDR3 regions. Scientists carried out first-round RT-PCR using HTBI primers and then a second-round multiplex PCR. Each CDR3 protein is one row after TCRdb ran MiXCR on the multiplex PCR reads. The sample has 200,000 to 250,000 distinct CDR3 sequences, around 42% seen once. Sequencing was done on a sample of peripheral blood. Source of these receptors: an adult man with Graves' ophthalmopathy.

This clonotype was found many times. The genes are TRBV10-1 and TRBJ2-7; TRBD1 aligns across 8 bases. In germline, CDR1 is WNHNN, CDR2 SYGVQD (reference sequence). Trimming took 0 bases from V and 2 from J; bases not matched to a gene: 3. The CDR3 extends over 15 amino acids. CDR3 sequence reads: CASSESPGQAYEQYF. CDR3 nucleotide sequence: TGCGCCAGCAGTGAGTCTCCGGGACAGGCCTACGAGCAGTACTTC.

This clonotype was counted a few times. V gene TRBV9 combines with J gene TRBJ1-2; 7 nucleotides line up with TRBD1. The V gene's germline CDR1 is SGDLS and CDR2 YYNGEE. With 1 base clipped from V and 3 bases from J, the junction kept 9 bases outside the gene matches. CDR3 length: 16 residues. In nucleotides, the CDR3 is TGTGCCAGCAGCGTACCAGGGGCAGGGGGTGACTATGGCTACACCTTC. Translated, it gives CASSVPGAGGDYGYTF.

This clonotype turned up a few times. The V gene is TRBV20-1, the J gene TRBJ1-6, with D possibly matching TRBD1 (5 bases). From germline, CDR1 is DFQATT and CDR2 SNEGSKA (reference sequence). Trimming cost V 0 bases and J 1 base, with 10 bases left between them. The CDR3 loop spans 16 amino acids. The DNA for the CDR3 is TGCAGTGCTAGAGAGGGCGGGGGGTCCTATAATTCACCCCTCCACTTT. Translation gives CSAREGGGSYNSPLHF.

This clonotype has just a few counts. V and J are TRBV9 and TRBJ1-6, with D possibly being TRBD1 (5 bases). This CDR3 region has 15 residues. Trimming removed 4 bases from V and 4 bases from J, with 12 bases in between. The germline CDR1 and CDR2 sequences are SGDLS and YYNGEE. The CDR3 reads CASSLVSGYNSPLHF. DNA of the CDR3: TGTGCCAGCAGCTTGGTTTCAGGGTATAATTCACCCCTCCACTTT.

This clonotype was seen a few times. The V gene is TRBV7-2, the J gene TRBJ2-5; a possible D gene is TRBD1 (8 bases). From germline, CDR1 is SGHTA and CDR2 FQGNSA. Deletions cut 4 bases from V and 1 base from J, with 16 bases between. This CDR3 contains 16 residues. CDR3 in amino acids: CASSSQGGLSQETQYF. CDR3 sequence (DNA): TGTGCCAGCAGCTCACAGGGGGGGCTATCCCAAGAGACCCAGTACTTC.

This chain links TRBV19 with TRBJ1-2; D is perhaps TRBD1 (6 bases). Per germline, CDR1 LNHDA and CDR2 SQIVND (reference sequence). CDR3 size: 13 residues. V lost 7 bases and J lost 7, with 16 bases in between. The chain's CDR3 is CASTSGGAGGYTF. The CDR3 nucleotides are TGTGCCAGTACCTCCGGGGGGGCCGGTGGCTACACCTTC. The full variable domain, its missing parts supplied by reference TRBV19 and TRBJ1-2, is DGGITQSPKYLFRKEGQNVTLSCEQNLNHDAMYWYRQDPGQGLRLIYYSQIVNDFQKGDIAEGYSVSREKKESFPLTVTSAQKNPTAFYLCASTSGGAGGYTFGSGTRLTVV.

The sample holds a few counts of this clonotype. The chain recombines TRBV2 with TRBJ1-2, with 8 nucleotides matching TRBD1. Germline-derived CDR1 and CDR2 are SNHLY and FYNNEI. J gave up 4 bases and V 10 bases, and 14 bases lay outside the gene matches. There are 15 residues in the CDR3. The CDR3 DNA follows: TGTGCCACCCCTTCGGGGACAGGCGGACCCTATGGCTACACCTTC. It specifies CATPSGTGGPYGYTF.

Notes on this clonotype: Because it lacks the conserved phenylalanine or tryptophan at the end, this CDR3 is likely a read error. The rearrangement joins TRBV9 to TRBJ1-2, with 8 bases that match TRBD1. The CDR3 loop spans 15 amino acids. Per the germline V gene, CDR1 is SGDLS and CDR2 is YYNGEE. Losses at the gene ends were 0 bases for V and 2 bases for J; bases not matched to a gene: 3. The CDR3 region has the DNA TGTGCCAGCAGCGTAGACCAGGGGGCAAACTATGGCTACACCCTC. Translating gives CASSVDQGANYGYTL.

This clonotype was found a few times. The chain recombines TRBV12-3 or TRBV12-4 with TRBJ1-3; D gene unclear. CDR3 length: 15 amino acids. The germline V and J ends were trimmed by 3 bases and 0 bases, with 9 bases remaining between them. CDR3 DNA sequence: TGTGCCAGCAGTTTGGACCTTATCTCTGGAAACACCATATATTTT. Its protein is CASSLDLISGNTIYF.

This clonotype was found a few times. The chain couples TRBV7-2 to TRBJ1-2; D remains unclear. Looked up from germline, CDR1 is SGHTA and CDR2 is FQGNSA. The CDR3 runs 12 residues. The V end was cut by 1 base, the J end by 4 bases, with 4 bases between. The CDR3 spells CASSLERYGYTF. DNA of the CDR3: TGTGCCAGCAGCTTAGAGCGCTATGGCTACACCTTC.